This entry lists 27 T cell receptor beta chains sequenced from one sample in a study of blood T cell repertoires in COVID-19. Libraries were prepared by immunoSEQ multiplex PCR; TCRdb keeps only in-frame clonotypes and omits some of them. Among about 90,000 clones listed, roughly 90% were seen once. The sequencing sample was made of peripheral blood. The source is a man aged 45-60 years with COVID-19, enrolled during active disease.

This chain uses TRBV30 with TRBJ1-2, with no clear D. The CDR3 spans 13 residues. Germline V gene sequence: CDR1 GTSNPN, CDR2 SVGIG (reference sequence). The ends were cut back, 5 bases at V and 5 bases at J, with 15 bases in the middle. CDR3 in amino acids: CAWASGNNYGYTF. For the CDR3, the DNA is TGTGCCTGGGCTAGCGGGAATAATTATGGCTACACCTTC.

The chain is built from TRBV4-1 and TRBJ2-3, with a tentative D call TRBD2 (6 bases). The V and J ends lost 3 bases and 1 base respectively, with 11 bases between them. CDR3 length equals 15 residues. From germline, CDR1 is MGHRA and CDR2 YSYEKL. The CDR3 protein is CASSHPGEGTDTQYF. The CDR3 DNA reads TGCGCCAGCAGCCATCCGGGGGAGGGCACAGATACGCAGTATTTT.

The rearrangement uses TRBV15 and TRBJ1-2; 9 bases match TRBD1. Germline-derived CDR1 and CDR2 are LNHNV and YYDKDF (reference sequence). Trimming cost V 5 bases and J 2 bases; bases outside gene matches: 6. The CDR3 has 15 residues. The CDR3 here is CATSGYRGRNYGYTF. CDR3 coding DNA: TGTGCCACCAGCGGATACAGGGGGCGAAACTATGGCTACACCTTC. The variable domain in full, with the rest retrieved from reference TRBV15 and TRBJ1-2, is DAMVIQNPRYQVTQFGKPVTLSCSQTLNHNVMYWYQQKSSQAPKLLFHYYDKDFNNEADTPDNFQSRRPNTSFCFLDIRSPGLGDTAMYLCATSGYRGRNYGYTFGSGTRLTVV.

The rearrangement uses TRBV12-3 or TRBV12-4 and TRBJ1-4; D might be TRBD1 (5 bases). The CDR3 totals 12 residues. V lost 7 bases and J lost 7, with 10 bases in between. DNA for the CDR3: TGTGCCAGCAACCCCGGGGGTGAAAAACTGTTTTTT. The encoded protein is CASNPGGEKLFF.

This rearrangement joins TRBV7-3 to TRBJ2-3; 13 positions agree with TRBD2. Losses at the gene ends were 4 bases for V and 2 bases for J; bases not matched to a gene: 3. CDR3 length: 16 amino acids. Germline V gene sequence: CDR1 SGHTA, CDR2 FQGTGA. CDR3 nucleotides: TGTGCCAGCAGCTCGGGGACTAGCGGGGACACAGATACGCAGTATTTT. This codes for CASSSGTSGDTDTQYF.

The CDR3, as DNA: TGTGCCAGCAGCCTAGACACAGATACGCAGTATTTT. This encodes CASSLDTDTQYF. The chain combines TRBV6-2 or TRBV6-3 with TRBJ2-3; no definite D call. CDR1 and CDR2 (germline): MNHEY, SVGEGT. V was trimmed by 6 bases and J by 2 bases, leaving 6 bases between them. This CDR3 is built from 12 residues.

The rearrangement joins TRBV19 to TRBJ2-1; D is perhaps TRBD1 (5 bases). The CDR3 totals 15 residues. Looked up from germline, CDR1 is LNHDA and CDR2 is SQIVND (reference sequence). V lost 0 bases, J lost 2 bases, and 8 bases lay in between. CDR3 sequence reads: CASSIDRTTYNEQFF. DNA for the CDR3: TGTGCCAGTAGTATAGATAGGACAACCTACAATGAGCAGTTCTTC.

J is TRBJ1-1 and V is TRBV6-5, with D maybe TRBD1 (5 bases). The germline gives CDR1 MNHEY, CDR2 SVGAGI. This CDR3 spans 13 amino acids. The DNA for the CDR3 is TGTGGGAGCCGTGGGGGGATGAACACTGAAGCTTTCTTT. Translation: CGSRGGMNTEAFF.

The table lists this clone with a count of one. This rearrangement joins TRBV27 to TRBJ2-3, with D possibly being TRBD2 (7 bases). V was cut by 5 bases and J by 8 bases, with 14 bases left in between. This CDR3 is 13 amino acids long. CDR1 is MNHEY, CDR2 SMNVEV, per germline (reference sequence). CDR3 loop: CASSLGGGPTQYF. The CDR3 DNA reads TGTGCCAGCAGTCTAGGGGGGGGGCCTACGCAGTATTTT.

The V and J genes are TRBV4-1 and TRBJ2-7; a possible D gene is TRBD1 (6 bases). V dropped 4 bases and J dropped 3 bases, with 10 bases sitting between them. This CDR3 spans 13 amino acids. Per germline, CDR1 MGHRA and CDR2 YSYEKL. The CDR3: CASSLGQNYEQYF. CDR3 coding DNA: TGCGCCAGCAGCCTGGGACAAAACTACGAGCAGTACTTC.

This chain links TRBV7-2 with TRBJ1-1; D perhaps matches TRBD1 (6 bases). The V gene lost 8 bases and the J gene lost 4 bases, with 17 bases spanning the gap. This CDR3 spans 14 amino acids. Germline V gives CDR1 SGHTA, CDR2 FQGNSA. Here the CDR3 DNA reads TGTGCCAGCCTCAGGGGCAGGGCAATCACTGAAGCTTTCTTT. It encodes CASLRGRAITEAFF.

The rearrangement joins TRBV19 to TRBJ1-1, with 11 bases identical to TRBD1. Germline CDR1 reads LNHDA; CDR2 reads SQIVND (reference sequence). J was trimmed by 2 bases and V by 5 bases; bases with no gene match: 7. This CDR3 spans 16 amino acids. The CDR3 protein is CASSSWTGGANTEAFF. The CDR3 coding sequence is TGTGCCAGTAGTTCTTGGACAGGGGGCGCTAACACTGAAGCTTTCTTT.

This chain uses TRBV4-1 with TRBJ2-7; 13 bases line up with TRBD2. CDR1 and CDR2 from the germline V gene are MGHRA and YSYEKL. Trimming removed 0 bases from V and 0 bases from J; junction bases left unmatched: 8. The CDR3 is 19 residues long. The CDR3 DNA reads TGCGCCAGCAGCCAAGATAGGGGACTAGCGGGGCTAAGCTCCTACGAGCAGTACTTC. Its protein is CASSQDRGLAGLSSYEQYF.

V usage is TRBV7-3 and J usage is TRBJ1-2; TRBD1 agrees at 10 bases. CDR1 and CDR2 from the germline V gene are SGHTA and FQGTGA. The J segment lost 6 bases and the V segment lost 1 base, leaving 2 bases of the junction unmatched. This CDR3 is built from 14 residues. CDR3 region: CASSLKGTGDGYTF. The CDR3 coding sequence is TGTGCCAGCAGCTTAAAGGGGACAGGGGATGGCTACACCTTC.

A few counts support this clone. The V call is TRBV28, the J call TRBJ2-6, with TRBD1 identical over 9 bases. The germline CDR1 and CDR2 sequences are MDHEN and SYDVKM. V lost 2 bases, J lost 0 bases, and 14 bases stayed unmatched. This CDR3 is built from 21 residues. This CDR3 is CASSLGRWWTGVSSGANVLTF. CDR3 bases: TGTGCCAGCAGTTTAGGGAGGTGGTGGACAGGGGTGAGCTCTGGGGCCAACGTCCTGACTTTC.

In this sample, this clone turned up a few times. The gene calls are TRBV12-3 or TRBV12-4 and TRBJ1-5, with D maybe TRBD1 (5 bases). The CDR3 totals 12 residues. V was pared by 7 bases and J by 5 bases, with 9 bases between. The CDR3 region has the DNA TGTGCCAGCACTAAGGGGTATCAGCCCCAGCATTTT. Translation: CASTKGYQPQHF.

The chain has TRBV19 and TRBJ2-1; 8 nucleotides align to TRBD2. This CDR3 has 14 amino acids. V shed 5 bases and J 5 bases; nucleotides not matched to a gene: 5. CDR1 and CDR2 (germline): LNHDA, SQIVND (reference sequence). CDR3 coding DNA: TGTGCCAGTAGTTTTGGACTAGCTGACAATGAGCAGTTCTTC. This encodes CASSFGLADNEQFF.

CDR3 loop: CATSVGQGSYEQYF. The CDR3 region has the DNA TGTGCCACCAGTGTGGGACAGGGATCCTACGAGCAGTACTTC. V gene TRBV24-1 combines with J gene TRBJ2-7; 9 bases fit TRBD1. Looked up from germline, CDR1 is KGHDR and CDR2 is SFDVKD. J was trimmed by 1 base and V by 5 bases; bases with no gene match: 2. CDR3 length: 14 residues.

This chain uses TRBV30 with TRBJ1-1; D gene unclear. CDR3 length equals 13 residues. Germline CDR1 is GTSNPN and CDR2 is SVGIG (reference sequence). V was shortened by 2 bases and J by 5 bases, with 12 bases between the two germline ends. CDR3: CAWSLPGKTEAFF. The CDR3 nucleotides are TGTGCCTGGAGTCTACCCGGGAAAACTGAAGCTTTCTTT.

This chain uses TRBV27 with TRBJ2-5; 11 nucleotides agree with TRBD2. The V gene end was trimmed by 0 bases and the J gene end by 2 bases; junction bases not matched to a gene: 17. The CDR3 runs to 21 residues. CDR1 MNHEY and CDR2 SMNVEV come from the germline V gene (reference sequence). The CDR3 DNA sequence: TGTGCCAGCAGTTTATCCACCGCGGGCCTCCTAGCGGGGGGCACTCAAGAGACCCAGTACTTC. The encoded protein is CASSLSTAGLLAGGTQETQYF.

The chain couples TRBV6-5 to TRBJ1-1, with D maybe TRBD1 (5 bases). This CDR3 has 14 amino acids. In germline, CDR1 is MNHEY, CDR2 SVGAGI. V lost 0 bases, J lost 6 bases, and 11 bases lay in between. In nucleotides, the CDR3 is TGTGCCAGCAGTTACTCACGGGGGACCGCTGAAGCTTTCTTT. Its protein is CASSYSRGTAEAFF.

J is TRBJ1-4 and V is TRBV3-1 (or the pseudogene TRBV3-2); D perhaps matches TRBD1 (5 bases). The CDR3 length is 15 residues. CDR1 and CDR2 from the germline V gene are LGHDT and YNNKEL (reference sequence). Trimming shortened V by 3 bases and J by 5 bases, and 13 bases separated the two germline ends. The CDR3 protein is CASSHRDRGNEKLFF. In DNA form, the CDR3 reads TGTGCCAGCAGCCATCGCGACAGAGGAAATGAAAAACTGTTTTTT.

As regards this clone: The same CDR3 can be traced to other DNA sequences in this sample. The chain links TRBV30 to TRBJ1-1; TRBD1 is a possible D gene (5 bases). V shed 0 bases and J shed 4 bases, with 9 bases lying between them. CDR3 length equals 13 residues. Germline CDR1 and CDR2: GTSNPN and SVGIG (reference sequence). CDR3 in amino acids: CAWSVTGGTEAFF. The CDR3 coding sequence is TGTGCCTGGAGTGTAACCGGGGGCACTGAAGCTTTCTTT. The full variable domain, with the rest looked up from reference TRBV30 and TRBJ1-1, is SQTIHQWPATLVQPVGSPLSLECTVEGTSNPNLYWYRQAAGRGLQLLFYSVGIGQISSEVPQNLSASRPQDRQFILSSKKLLLSDSGFYLCAWSVTGGTEAFFGQGTRLTVV.

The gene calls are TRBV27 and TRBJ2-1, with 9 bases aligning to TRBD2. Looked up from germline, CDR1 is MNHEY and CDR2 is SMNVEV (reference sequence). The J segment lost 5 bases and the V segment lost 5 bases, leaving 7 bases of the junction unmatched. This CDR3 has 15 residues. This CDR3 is CASSHAGGRNNEQFF. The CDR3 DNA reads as TGTGCCAGCAGTCACGCGGGGGGGCGGAACAATGAGCAGTTCTTC.

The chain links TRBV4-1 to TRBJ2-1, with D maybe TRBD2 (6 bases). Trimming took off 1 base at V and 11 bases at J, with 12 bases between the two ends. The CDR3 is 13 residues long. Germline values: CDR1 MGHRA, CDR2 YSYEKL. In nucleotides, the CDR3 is TGCGCCAGCAGCCAAGGGCGGGGCCAGCAGCAGTTCTTC. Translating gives CASSQGRGQQQFF.

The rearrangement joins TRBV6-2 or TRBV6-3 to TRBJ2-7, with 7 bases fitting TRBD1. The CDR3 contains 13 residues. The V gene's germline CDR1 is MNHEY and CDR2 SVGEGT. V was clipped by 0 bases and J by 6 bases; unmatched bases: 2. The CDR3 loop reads CASSYSSGGEQYF. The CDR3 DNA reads TGTGCCAGCAGTTACTCGTCAGGGGGCGAGCAGTACTTC.

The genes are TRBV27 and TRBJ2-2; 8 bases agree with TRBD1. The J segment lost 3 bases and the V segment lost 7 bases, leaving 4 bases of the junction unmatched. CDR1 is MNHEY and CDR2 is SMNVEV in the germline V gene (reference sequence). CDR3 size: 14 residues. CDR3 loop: CASNHRGYTGELFF. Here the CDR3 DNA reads TGTGCCAGCAATCACAGGGGGTACACCGGGGAGCTGTTTTTT.